Listed here is a single T cell receptor beta chain. In the original workflow: It was from reference gene primer amplification that nucleated cell counts were estimated. Data came from immunoSEQ multiplex PCR; TCRdb stores just in-frame clones and leaves some out. D and trimming come from the DNA, and the V and J calls and clone size come from that table. The profile shows more than 95,000 clones, 92% of them singletons. The sample belongs to a study of blood T cell repertoires in COVID-19. The Seattle site enrolled patients during active infection and followed them longitudinally. This CDR3 has 13 residues. V lost 3 bases and J 7 bases, leaving 10 bases between the germline ends.

Sequenced sample: peripheral blood. The TCR comes from a man between 50 and 59 years old with COVID-19, enrolled during active disease. This rearrangement joins TRBV12-3 or TRBV12-4 to TRBJ1-5; D may be TRBD1 (5 bases). The CDR3 sequence is CASSFFGGQPQHF. The CDR3 DNA reads TGTGCCAGCAGTTTCTTCGGGGGGCAGCCCCAGCATTTT.